This T cell receptor (beta chain) was captured in a study of T-cell memory formation after mild COVID-19. Overall study: The study found TCR clusters largely donor specific.

V trimming: 2 bases; J trimming: 6 bases; junction bases outside the gene matches: 9. The CDR3 runs 15 residues. Per germline, CDR1 MNHEY and CDR2 SMNVEV (reference sequence). This clonotype was picked up one time. No antigen is known for it. TCRdb used MiXCR to reprocess the 5' RACE reads, holding one entry per CDR3 protein. Of roughly 310,000 distinct CDR3 sequences in the sample, around a sixth were seen once. Study findings and constraints: Researchers report contracting CD4+ clones mostly in CM and EM, with CD8+ clones in EMRA. The authors did not confirm SARS-CoV-2 specificity of second-wave clones peaking day 37. Day 15 to 85 contractors were CD4/CD8 balanced; later expanders leaned CD4+.

The V gene is TRBV27, the J gene TRBJ1-1; TRBD1 matches at 7 bases. The sample was PBMCs or a T cell subset sorted from them (not recorded which). This receptor was obtained from a man in his late teens or twenties who had mild COVID-19 (a few samples of this study predate the infection). Cell type and time point are not known. The CDR3 sequence: CASSLKQGLLSEAFF. The CDR3 DNA reads TGTGCCAGCAGTTTAAAACAGGGGCTACTGTCTGAAGCTTTCTTT.